The next 10 T cell receptor beta chains were all read from a single sample in a study of PD-1 blockade in classical Hodgkin lymphoma. Assay: immunoSEQ multiplex PCR; the TCRdb copy retains only in-frame clones and omits some. The table records more than 25,000 clones, about 71% of them present only once. With no exception, relapse followed autologous stem cell transplantation in all patients, and brentuximab vedotin exposure varied. The input for sequencing was peripheral blood mononuclear cells (PBMCs), taken before the second cycle of nivolumab. Receptors originate from a human donor with classical Hodgkin lymphoma.

The rearrangement joins TRBV7-9 to TRBJ2-7, with 7 nucleotides matching TRBD1. This CDR3 is 16 amino acids long. The trim removed 2 bases at V and 2 bases at J, leaving 9 bases unmatched. Germline V gives CDR1 SEHNR, CDR2 FQNEAQ (reference sequence). In DNA, the CDR3 is TGTGCCAGCAGCTTATTTAGGGGGACAGACACCTACGAGCAGTACTTC. Protein sequence: CASSLFRGTDTYEQYF.

J is TRBJ1-4 and V is TRBV28; no clear D gene. V was clipped by 6 bases and J by 8 bases, with 16 bases between them. The CDR3 loop spans 14 amino acids. From germline, CDR1 is MDHEN and CDR2 SYDVKM. The CDR3 DNA is TGTGCCAGCAGGCCGGGCCATCCTTGGGAAAAACTGTTTTTT. Protein product: CASRPGHPWEKLFF.

DNA for the CDR3: TGTGCCAGCAGTACTACAGGGGCCATGAACACTGAAGCTTTCTTT. Encoded protein: CASSTTGAMNTEAFF. The chain employs TRBV6-1 and TRBJ1-1; TRBD1 matches 7 bases. Germline CDR1 reads MNHNS; CDR2 reads SASEGT. The CDR3 has 15 amino acids. The V and J ends lost 5 bases and 0 bases, in that order; junction bases with no gene match: 6.

The chain links TRBV15 to TRBJ2-5, with D possibly being TRBD2 (5 bases). CDR1 LNHNV and CDR2 YYDKDF come from the germline V gene (reference sequence). V was pared by 0 bases and J by 3 bases, with 11 bases between. There are 15 residues in the CDR3. The CDR3 DNA sequence: TGTGCCACCAGCAGAGATTTGAGGGCTAAAGAGACCCAGTACTTC. Translated: CATSRDLRAKETQYF.

In its sample, this clone was seen a few times. The rearrangement uses TRBV19 and TRBJ2-7, with 9 bases matching TRBD1. The CDR3 extends over 15 amino acids. V was pared by 3 bases and J by 3 bases, with 6 bases of the junction left unmatched. Looked up from germline, CDR1 is LNHDA and CDR2 is SQIVND (reference sequence). The CDR3 region has the DNA TGTGCCAGTAGTATCCGGACAGGGGAGGGCTACGAGCAGTACTTC. This gives the protein CASSIRTGEGYEQYF.

By share of the sample, this clone is medium-sized (0.01 to 0.1%). This chain connects TRBV27 to TRBJ2-1, with 7 bases that match TRBD2. The CDR3 extends over 13 amino acids. V lost 2 bases, J lost 10 bases, and 5 bases stayed unmatched. From germline, CDR1 is MNHEY and CDR2 SMNVEV (reference sequence). The CDR3 nucleotides are TGTGCCAGCAGTTTAACCGGGGGGAGCGAGCAGTTCTTC. This gives the protein CASSLTGGSEQFF.

This rearrangement joins TRBV28 to TRBJ1-6; no reliable D call. The CDR3 extends over 14 amino acids. Trimming took off 2 bases at V and 5 bases at J, with 7 bases between the two ends. Germline lookup yields CDR1 MDHEN and CDR2 SYDVKM. CDR3 in amino acids: CASSLTSNNSPLHF. The CDR3 DNA sequence: TGTGCCAGCAGTTTAACTAGTAATAATTCACCCCTCCACTTT.

This clone was observed a handful of times. J is TRBJ1-1 and V is TRBV7-9, with unresolved D. From germline, CDR1 is SEHNR and CDR2 FQNEAQ (reference sequence). Trimming left V 3 bases short and J 4 bases short, with 15 bases between. The CDR3 loop spans 15 amino acids. CDR3 DNA: TGTGCCAGCAGCTTTGGCCTGGGCGGGCCCACTGAAGCTTTCTTT. Amino acid sequence: CASSFGLGGPTEAFF.

A single count supports this clone. This chain uses TRBV5-4 with TRBJ2-7, with D maybe TRBD2 (6 bases). Germline CDR1 and CDR2: SGHNT and YYREEE (reference sequence). This CDR3 has 14 residues. V was trimmed by 0 bases and J by 1 base, leaving 8 bases between them. DNA for the CDR3: TGTGCCAGCAGCTTGGGGGACTCGTCCTACGAGCAGTACTTC. Translation: CASSLGDSSYEQYF.

The V and J genes are TRBV7-8 and TRBJ2-5; D may be TRBD1 or TRBD2 (5 bases each). Germline V CDR1 and CDR2: SGHVS, FQNEAQ. This CDR3 comprises 14 residues. The V end was cut by 0 bases, the J end by 5 bases, with 10 bases between. CDR3 bases: TGTGCCAGCAGCTTAGCGCAGGGACCGGAGACCCAGTACTTC. Protein: CASSLAQGPETQYF.